The 30 T cell receptor beta chains in this list originate from one sample, sequenced in a study of cytomegalovirus exposure and HLA in healthy donors. With 60 Vbeta and 13 Jbeta primers, the PCR was carried out. Sequencing was performed with immunoSEQ multiplex PCR; in TCRdb, only in-frame clones are kept and a portion is missing. Among around 110,000 clones, around 10% were seen once, and the ten largest hold 3%. Sequenced: PBMCs. All receptors come from a man aged 30 to 39 in good health and CMV-seronegative.

This clone showed up just a few times. This chain links TRBV7-6 with TRBJ2-7; tentative D call: TRBD2 (6 bases). With 5 bases removed from V and 6 bases from J, the gap between germline ends came to 14 bases. CDR3 length: 13 amino acids. Germline loops: CDR1 SGHVS, CDR2 FNYEAQ. CDR3: CASSPSVQGEQYF. The CDR3 DNA follows: TGTGCCAGCAGCCCTAGCGTCCAGGGCGAGCAGTACTTC.

This clone was seen a few times. The chain employs TRBV11-2 and TRBJ2-7; no firm D call. There are 12 residues in the CDR3. Germline loops: CDR1 SGHAT, CDR2 FQNNGV. V was trimmed by 0 bases and J by 4 bases, leaving 4 bases between them. The CDR3 DNA is TGTGCCAGCAGCTTAGATCGGTACGAGCAGTACTTC. Translating gives CASSLDRYEQYF.

This clone was observed a handful of times. The V call is TRBV19, the J call TRBJ1-1; no definite D call. The CDR3 totals 17 residues. Germline V gene lookup returns CDR1 LNHDA and CDR2 SQIVND (reference sequence). V lost 1 base to trimming and J lost 0 bases, with 15 bases between them. The CDR3 loop is CASSIGPLWEMNTEAFF. Here the CDR3 DNA reads TGTGCCAGTAGTATAGGTCCCCTTTGGGAGATGAACACTGAAGCTTTCTTT.

This clone was observed a few times. The rearrangement uses TRBV2 and TRBJ1-5; weak D call: TRBD1 (6 bases). Germline V lookup: CDR1 SNHLY, CDR2 FYNNEI. The length of the CDR3 is 15 residues. Trimming stripped 5 bases from V and 0 bases from J, with 11 bases between. In nucleotides, the CDR3 is TGTGCCAGCAGTCCCGACAGGAATAGCAATCAGCCCCAGCATTTT. This encodes CASSPDRNSNQPQHF.

The V gene is TRBV19, the J gene TRBJ1-5; D is uncertain. From germline, CDR1 is LNHDA and CDR2 SQIVND (reference sequence). Deletions cut 3 bases from V and 0 bases from J, with 18 bases between. The CDR3 has 18 residues. The CDR3 sequence is CASSIRGFGKNSNQPQHF. DNA for the CDR3: TGTGCCAGTAGTATTCGGGGATTCGGGAAAAATAGCAATCAGCCCCAGCATTTT.

The chain uses TRBV6-1 and TRBJ1-2; TRBD1 aligns across 9 bases. The ends lost 4 bases at V and 5 bases at J; junction bases unmatched: 14. This CDR3 spans 17 amino acids. The germline V gene has CDR1 MNHNS and CDR2 SASEGT. The chain's CDR3 is CASSGSKGQGSWYGYTF. CDR3 nucleotides: TGTGCCAGCAGTGGCTCTAAAGGACAGGGGTCTTGGTATGGCTACACCTTC.

A single count supports this clone. At one boundary the junction diverges from the germline segment, which might be a read error. Other DNA sequences from this sample encode an identical CDR3 as well. The CDR3 is CASSLGAAGNTIYF. In nucleotides, the CDR3 is TGTGCCAGTAGTCTAGGGGCAGCTGGGAACACCATATATTTT. The rearrangement links TRBV19 to TRBJ1-3; a weak D match, TRBD1 (5 bases). CDR3 length: 14 amino acids. The germline CDR1 and CDR2 sequences are LNHDA and SQIVND (reference sequence).

The genes are TRBV7-9 and TRBJ2-6; 12 bases align to TRBD1. This CDR3 region has 18 residues. After removal of 0 bases from V and 4 bases from J, the junction contained 4 bases not matched to a gene. Germline CDR1 reads SEHNR; CDR2 reads FQNEAQ (reference sequence). CDR3 region: CASSLAQGQGAGANVLTF. Here the CDR3 DNA reads TGTGCCAGCAGCTTAGCGCAGGGACAGGGGGCGGGGGCCAACGTCCTGACTTTC. Full variable domain (outside the CDR3, taken from reference TRBV7-9 and TRBJ2-6): DTGVSQNPRHKITKRGQNVTFRCDPISEHNRLYWYRQTLGQGPEFLTYFQNEAQLEKSRLLSDRFSAERPKGSFSTLEIQRTEQGDSAMYLCASSLAQGQGAGANVLTFGAGSRLTVL.

In this sample, this clone turned up a few times. V and J are TRBV6-5 and TRBJ2-1; a weak D match, TRBD2 (5 bases). Trimming shortened V by 3 bases and J by 0 bases, and 9 bases separated the two germline ends. Germline-derived CDR1 and CDR2 are MNHEY and SVGAGI. The CDR3 runs to 15 residues. The CDR3 nucleotides are TGTGCCAGCAGTTATTCGGGAAACTCCTACAATGAGCAGTTCTTC. Protein: CASSYSGNSYNEQFF.

The rearrangement links TRBV5-4 to TRBJ2-1, with D possibly matching TRBD1 (5 bases). The CDR3 is made up of 13 amino acids. Looked up from germline, CDR1 is SGHNT and CDR2 is YYREEE (reference sequence). Between the trimmed V and J ends, which lost 4 bases and 3 bases, there was a span of 8 bases. This chain's CDR3 is CASSTDSYNEQFF. DNA of the CDR3: TGTGCCAGCAGCACCGACAGCTACAATGAGCAGTTCTTC. Looking up the rest from reference TRBV5-4 and TRBJ2-1 gives the full variable domain: ETGVTQSPTHLIKTRGQQVTLRCSSQSGHNTVSWYQQALGQGPQFIFQYYREEENGRGNFPPRFSGLQFPNYSSELNVNALELDDSALYLCASSTDSYNEQFFGPGTRLTVL.

The chain has TRBV6-1 and TRBJ2-1, with D perhaps TRBD2 (6 bases). The CDR3 is made up of 15 amino acids. Trimming removed 5 bases at V and 7 bases at J, with 18 bases between. Germline CDR1 MNHNS, CDR2 SASEGT. DNA for the CDR3: TGTGCCAGCAGTTCAGTCCGGGACTTTGGTAATGAGCAGTTCTTC. It translates to CASSSVRDFGNEQFF.

This sequence joins TRBV27 and TRBJ2-7; 8 positions match TRBD2. Germline V lookup: CDR1 MNHEY, CDR2 SMNVEV (reference sequence). There are 16 residues in the CDR3. V lost 6 bases and J lost 6; bases outside the gene matches: 16. CDR3 DNA: TGTGCCAGCAGCACTCTCCCTCAGCGGGAGACGTTCGAGCAGTACTTC. This translates into CASSTLPQRETFEQYF.

This rearrangement joins TRBV5-1 to TRBJ2-6; 7 bases are a match to TRBD1. V shed 3 bases and J 0 bases; nucleotides not matched to a gene: 3. Per the germline V gene, CDR1 is SGHRS and CDR2 is YFSETQ. This CDR3 has 16 amino acids. CDR3 sequence: CASSSQGSSGANVLTF. The CDR3 DNA reads as TGCGCCAGCAGCTCACAGGGGAGCTCTGGGGCCAACGTCCTGACTTTC.

This clone was counted between two and nine times. DNA for the CDR3: TGTGCCAGCAGCCTCGCAGGCAACTATGGCTACACCTTC. The encoded protein is CASSLAGNYGYTF. The J gene is TRBJ1-2, the V gene TRBV7-2; no reliable D call. The length of the CDR3 is 13 residues. Germline values: CDR1 SGHTA, CDR2 FQGNSA. V dropped 5 bases and J dropped 2 bases, with 9 bases sitting between them.

This clone was counted at least ten times. The chain couples TRBV2 to TRBJ1-1; 8 nucleotides agree with TRBD1. The CDR3 has 13 residues. Germline-derived CDR1 and CDR2 are SNHLY and FYNNEI. Trimming took 6 bases from V and 3 from J; bases not matched to a gene: 3. CDR3 bases: TGTGCCAGCAGCCCGGACAGGGACACTGAAGCTTTCTTT. This sequence encodes CASSPDRDTEAFF.

The chain is built from TRBV19 and TRBJ2-7; TRBD1 is a possible D gene (5 bases). V shed 2 bases and J shed 4 bases, with 15 bases lying between them. Germline loops: CDR1 LNHDA, CDR2 SQIVND (reference sequence). CDR3 length: 15 residues. CDR3 sequence reads: CASSITPRVVYEQYF. CDR3 DNA: TGTGCCAGTAGTATAACTCCCAGGGTCGTATACGAGCAGTACTTC.

In this sample, this clone turned up a few times. The chain employs TRBV6-1 and TRBJ2-7; a possible D gene is TRBD1 (8 bases). Trimming left V 9 bases short and J 7 bases short, with 22 bases between. The germline gives CDR1 MNHNS, CDR2 SASEGT. The CDR3 totals 14 residues. In DNA, the CDR3 is TGTGCCAGTCAGACGGGAGGACAGGGTGAGGAGCAGTACTTC. Translated, it gives CASQTGGQGEEQYF.

This clone has a handful of counts. The chain recombines TRBV10-3 with TRBJ1-2; a possible D gene is TRBD1 (5 bases). This CDR3 spans 13 amino acids. V was cut by 10 bases and J by 3 bases, with 15 bases left in between. The germline V gene encodes CDR1 ENHRY and CDR2 SYGVKD. The DNA of the CDR3 is TGTGCCACCGGACACGGCGGAGACTATGGCTACACCTTC. Its protein product is CATGHGGDYGYTF.

The chain uses TRBV10-3 and TRBJ1-1; TRBD1 aligns across 11 bases. Trimming cost V 6 bases and J 5 bases; bases outside gene matches: 8. Germline values: CDR1 ENHRY, CDR2 SYGVKD. CDR3 size: 15 residues. The CDR3 loop reads CAISSRGTGGTEAFF. DNA of the CDR3: TGTGCCATCAGCTCCCGCGGGACAGGGGGTACTGAAGCTTTCTTT.

This chain uses TRBV19 with TRBJ1-5; 8 bases fit TRBD1. Germline trimming cut 2 bases from V and 6 bases from J; bases unmatched to any gene: 3. The germline gives CDR1 LNHDA, CDR2 SQIVND (reference sequence). The CDR3 has 14 amino acids. The CDR3 loop reads CASSIQGAGQPQHF. The CDR3 DNA is TGTGCCAGTAGTATACAGGGGGCCGGTCAGCCCCAGCATTTT.

This clone was found a few times. The chain combines TRBV6-5 with TRBJ1-4, with D unclear. The V end was cut by 6 bases, the J end by 10 bases, with 18 bases between. CDR3 length: 14 residues. The germline gives CDR1 MNHEY, CDR2 SVGAGI. The DNA of the CDR3 is TGTGCCAGCAGCTACGGAATCAAGGCGGGAAAACTGTTTTTT. Translated, it gives CASSYGIKAGKLFF.

This chain uses TRBV7-8 with TRBJ2-5; D gene unclear. The germline CDR1 and CDR2 sequences are SGHVS and FQNEAQ. V was clipped by 5 bases and J by 1 base, with 14 bases between them. CDR3 length: 15 amino acids. The CDR3 sequence is CASSRRWAGQETQYF. As DNA, the CDR3 is TGTGCCAGCAGCCGAAGGTGGGCAGGCCAAGAGACCCAGTACTTC.

The chain couples TRBV19 to TRBJ2-7; TRBD1 matches 12 bases. The germline V gene encodes CDR1 LNHDA and CDR2 SQIVND (reference sequence). V shed 1 base, J shed 5 bases, and the junction held 3 bases outside the gene matches. The CDR3 is 15 amino acids. The CDR3 is CASSIVGQGANEQYF. In DNA, the CDR3 is TGTGCCAGTAGTATAGTGGGACAGGGGGCCAACGAGCAGTACTTC.

V and J are TRBV19 and TRBJ1-1; 10 nucleotides line up with TRBD1. V lost 5 bases, J lost 5 bases, and 8 bases stayed unmatched. Germline-derived CDR1 and CDR2 are LNHDA and SQIVND (reference sequence). The length of the CDR3 is 15 residues. CDR3 coding DNA: TGTGCCAGTAGTGGGGTTGACAGGGGGCATACTGAAGCTTTCTTT. It specifies CASSGVDRGHTEAFF.

The count of this clone is one. V is TRBV9 and J is TRBJ2-1; TRBD2 agrees at 12 bases. The germline gives CDR1 SGDLS, CDR2 YYNGEE. After removal of 0 bases from V and 0 bases from J, the junction contained 7 bases not matched to a gene. This CDR3 is 19 amino acids long. The chain's CDR3 is CASSVGLAGGASSYNEQFF. The CDR3 DNA reads as TGTGCCAGCAGCGTAGGTCTAGCGGGGGGGGCAAGCTCCTACAATGAGCAGTTCTTC.

The table lists this clone with a few counts. The J gene is TRBJ1-1, the V gene TRBV18; 8 bases fit TRBD1. V dropped 1 base and J dropped 3; count of bases not matched to a gene: 4. The CDR3 is made up of 15 amino acids. Germline CDR1 reads KGHSH; CDR2 reads LQKENI. CDR3 coding DNA: TGTGCCAGCTCACCACTCACAGGGGGTGACACTGAAGCTTTCTTT. Its protein product is CASSPLTGGDTEAFF.

J is TRBJ2-1 and V is TRBV7-3, with D tentatively TRBD1 (6 bases). This CDR3 region has 14 residues. The V end lost 1 base, the J end lost 10 bases, and 14 bases lay between the germline ends. Germline V gives CDR1 SGHTA, CDR2 FQGTGA. DNA for the CDR3: TGTGCCAGCAGCTTAATTGCCGGGACACACGAGCAGTTCTTC. Its protein is CASSLIAGTHEQFF.

The J gene is TRBJ2-1, the V gene TRBV21-1; the tabulated D call, TRBD1, remains unverified against the DNA. TRBV21-1 is a recognized pseudogene. The CDR3 covers 14 residues. CDR3 DNA: TGTGCCAGCAGCGCCGGACCGGACAGCAATGAGCAGTTCTTC. Translation: CASSAGPDSNEQFF.

The rearrangement uses TRBV4-1 and TRBJ1-5, with a tentative D call TRBD1 (6 bases). Germline V gene sequence: CDR1 MGHRA, CDR2 YSYEKL. CDR3 size: 17 residues. V was shortened by 2 bases and J by 1 base, with 15 bases between the two germline ends. The CDR3 spells CASSQLAAGTSNQPQHF. The CDR3 nucleotides are TGCGCCAGCAGCCAACTAGCTGCAGGGACAAGCAATCAGCCCCAGCATTTT.

The sample holds a few counts of this clone. The chain recombines TRBV2 with TRBJ1-4; D gene unclear. Trimming removed 0 bases at V and 0 bases at J, with 11 bases between. Germline CDR1 SNHLY, CDR2 FYNNEI. This CDR3 is built from 17 residues. This chain's CDR3 is CASSEATELATNEKLFF. The CDR3 DNA follows: TGTGCCAGCAGTGAAGCGACTGAACTTGCAACTAATGAAAAACTGTTTTTT.